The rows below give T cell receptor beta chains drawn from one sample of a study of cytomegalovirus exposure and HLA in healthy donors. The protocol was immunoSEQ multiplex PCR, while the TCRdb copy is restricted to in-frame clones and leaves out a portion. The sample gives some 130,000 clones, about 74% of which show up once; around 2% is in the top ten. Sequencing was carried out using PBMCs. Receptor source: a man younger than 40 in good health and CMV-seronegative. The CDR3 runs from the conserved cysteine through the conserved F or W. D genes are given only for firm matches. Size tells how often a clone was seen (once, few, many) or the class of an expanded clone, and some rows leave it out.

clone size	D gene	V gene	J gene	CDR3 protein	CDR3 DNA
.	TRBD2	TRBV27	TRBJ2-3	CASSLWGGGLAGGPITDTQYF	TGTGCCAGCAGTTTATGGGGAGGGGGACTAGCGGGAGGGCCAATCACAGATACGCAGTATTTT
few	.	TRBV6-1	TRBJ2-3	CASSEFLSTDTQYF	TGTGCCAGCAGTGAATTCCTAAGCACAGATACGCAGTATTTT
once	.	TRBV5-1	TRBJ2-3	CASSTSSGSHTDTQYF	TGCGCCAGCAGCACCTCGAGTGGGAGCCACACAGATACGCAGTATTTT
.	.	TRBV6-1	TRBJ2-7	CASSGGNSYEQYF	TGTGCCAGCAGTGGTGGCAATTCCTACGAGCAGTACTTC
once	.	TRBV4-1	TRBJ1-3	CASSQDRVVSGNTIYF	TGCGCCAGCAGCCAAGATCGGGTAGTCTCTGGAAACACCATATATTTT
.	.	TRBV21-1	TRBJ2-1	CASSYQEDLQFF	TGTGCCAGCAGCTACCAGGAGGACTTGCAGTTCTTC
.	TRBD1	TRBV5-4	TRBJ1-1	CASSRQGAHTEAFF	TGTGCCAGCAGCCGACAGGGGGCGCACACTGAAGCTTTCTTT
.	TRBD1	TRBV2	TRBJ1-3	CASSTTGGRSGNTIYF	TGTGCCAGCAGTACGACAGGGGGCCGCTCTGGAAACACCATATATTTT
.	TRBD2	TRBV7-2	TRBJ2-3	CASSSRTSGIPLGDTQYF	TGTGCCAGCAGCTCGAGGACTAGCGGGATACCCTTGGGGGATACGCAGTATTTT
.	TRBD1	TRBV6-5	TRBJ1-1	CASSYDRVRAFF	TGTGCCAGCAGCTACGACAGGGTTAGAGCTTTCTTT
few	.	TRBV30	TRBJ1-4	CAWRPGNGEKLFF	TGTGCCTGGAGACCAGGGAATGGTGAAAAACTGTTTTTT
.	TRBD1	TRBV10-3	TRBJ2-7	CAITSGTGSSYEQYF	TGTGCCATCACTTCCGGGACAGGGAGCTCCTACGAGCAGTACTTC
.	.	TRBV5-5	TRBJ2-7	CASSLFRGSYEQYF	TGTGCCAGCAGCTTGTTCAGGGGTTCCTACGAGCAGTACTTC
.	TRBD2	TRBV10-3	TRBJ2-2	CAISTTSGRDAGELFF	TGTGCCATCAGTACCACTAGCGGGAGGGACGCCGGGGAGCTGTTTTTT
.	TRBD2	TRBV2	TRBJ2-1	CASSVEGEGQFF	TGTGCCAGCAGTGTAGAAGGGGAGGGGCAGTTCTTC
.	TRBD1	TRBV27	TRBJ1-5	CASSLSGQGDSNQPQHF	TGTGCCAGCAGTTTATCGGGACAGGGAGATAGCAATCAGCCCCAGCATTTT
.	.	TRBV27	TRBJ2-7	CASSGHSYEQYF	TGTGCCAGCAGTGGACACAGTTACGAGCAGTACTTC
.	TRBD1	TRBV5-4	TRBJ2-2	CASSSRQGGNTGELFF	TGTGCCAGCAGCTCCCGACAGGGGGGAAACACCGGGGAGCTGTTTTTT
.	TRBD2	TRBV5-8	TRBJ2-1	CASSWEGLAGVVEQFF	TGTGCCAGCAGCTGGGAGGGACTAGCGGGAGTGGTTGAGCAGTTCTTC
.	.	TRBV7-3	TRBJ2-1	CASPHSASRSYEQFF	TGTGCCAGCCCTCACTCGGCTAGCCGCTCCTATGAGCAGTTCTTC
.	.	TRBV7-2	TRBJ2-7	CASSTGYEQYF	TGTGCCAGCAGCACCGGTTACGAGCAGTACTTC
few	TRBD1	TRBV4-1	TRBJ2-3	CASSQEGTGTDTQYF	TGCGCCAGCAGCCAAGAGGGGACAGGCACAGATACGCAGTATTTT
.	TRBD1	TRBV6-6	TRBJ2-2	CASSLRQGNTGELFF	TGTGCCAGCAGTTTGAGACAGGGGAACACCGGGGAGCTGTTTTTT
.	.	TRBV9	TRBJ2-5	CASSVAGTRETQYF	TGTGCCAGCAGCGTAGCTGGGACACGAGAGACCCAGTACTTC
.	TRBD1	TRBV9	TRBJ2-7	CASSVEGQGWDEQYF	TGTGCCAGCAGCGTAGAGGGACAGGGGTGGGACGAGCAGTACTTC
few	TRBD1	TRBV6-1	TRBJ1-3	CASSPTGGTGNTIYF	TGTGCCAGCAGCCCGACAGGGGGAACTGGAAACACCATATATTTT
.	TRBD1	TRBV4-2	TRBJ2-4	CASSQDPGQGTKNIQYF	TGTGCCAGCAGCCAAGACCCGGGACAGGGGACCAAAAACATTCAGTACTTC
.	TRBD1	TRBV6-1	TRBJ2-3	CASSEYRGRVTQYF	TGTGCCAGCAGTGAATACAGGGGAAGAGTTACGCAGTATTTT
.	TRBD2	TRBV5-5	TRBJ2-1	CASSFGLALEQFF	TGTGCCAGCAGCTTCGGACTAGCCCTTGAGCAGTTCTTC
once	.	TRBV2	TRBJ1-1	CASSEFGGVDTEAFF	TGTGCCAGCAGTGAATTCGGGGGGGTGGACACTGAAGCTTTCTTT